The entry below gives a single T cell receptor (beta chain) sequence along with its context. As originally analysed: Amplification of reference gene primers provided the estimated nucleated cell counts. The table came from immunoSEQ multiplex PCR; TCRdb's copy has only in-frame clones and leaves some out. V, J and clone size reflect that table, while D and trimming were determined from the DNA. The sample consists of roughly 60,000 clones, 84% of them appearing once. This specimen comes from a study of blood T cell repertoires in COVID-19. About the study: Specimens from acute and convalescent COVID-19 originated in the United States, Italy and Spain. T cells, B-cell-depleted T cells, or PBMCs supplied cDNA or gDNA.

CDR3 length: 16 amino acids. V lost 0 bases to trimming and J lost 0 bases, with 11 bases between them. CDR1 and CDR2 from the germline V gene are SGHDN and FVKESK. The chain employs TRBV14 and TRBJ1-1; a possible D gene is TRBD1 (6 bases). The source is a woman between 55 and 75 years old with acute or convalescent COVID-19. Sequenced: peripheral blood. CDR3 protein: CASSQDWGHLNTEAFF. As DNA, the CDR3 is TGTGCCAGCAGCCAAGATTGGGGACACTTGAACACTGAAGCTTTCTTT.